These 27 T cell receptor beta chains originate from one sample sequenced in a study of blood T cells in healthy people across ages. The second PCR ran about 6 to 12 cycles with a sample-barcoded 5' primer and J-beta primers. TCRdb recomputed calls from the 5' RACE reads with MiXCR, one row per CDR3 protein. The data hold some 1.5 million distinct CDR3 sequences, with approximately 28% observed a single time. Sample: blood. The receptor set was obtained from a young woman in good health.

This clonotype was counted once. The rearrangement uses TRBV28 and TRBJ1-2, with D unclear. The CDR3 runs to 16 residues. Trimming took 7 bases from V and 4 from J, leaving 22 bases between them. Germline loops: CDR1 MDHEN, CDR2 SYDVKM. CDR3 in DNA: TGTGCCAGCAACGAAAACCCACCGGAGACGATCTATGGCTACACCTTC. This translates into CASNENPPETIYGYTF.

This clonotype turned up a few times. V usage is TRBV2 and J usage is TRBJ2-4; no clear D gene. Germline V gives CDR1 SNHLY, CDR2 FYNNEI. The CDR3 consists of 13 residues. Trimming took off 4 bases at V and 0 bases at J, with 4 bases between the two ends. In nucleotides, the CDR3 is TGTGCCAGCAGTGCCCTAGCCAAAAACATTCAGTACTTC. This codes for CASSALAKNIQYF. Drawing the rest from reference TRBV2 and TRBJ2-4, the complete variable domain is EPEVTQTPSHQVTQMGQEVILRCVPISNHLYFYWYRQILGQKVEFLVSFYNNEISEKSEIFDDQFSVERPDGSNFTLKIRSTKLEDSAMYFCASSALAKNIQYFGAGTRLSVL.

This clonotype was counted at least ten times. This sequence joins TRBV4-3 and TRBJ1-2; D possibly corresponds to TRBD1 (6 bases). V shed 3 bases and J shed 4 bases, with 12 bases lying between them. The CDR3 loop spans 14 amino acids. CDR1 is LGHNA and CDR2 is YSLEER in the germline V gene. The CDR3 region has the DNA TGCGCCAGCAGCCAGGGGGCCCTAGCCTATGGCTACACCTTC. Its protein product is CASSQGALAYGYTF.

The gene calls are TRBV20-1 and TRBJ2-2; D is undetermined. Germline V gene data show CDR1 as DFQATT and CDR2 as SNEGSKA (reference sequence). V gave up 6 bases and J gave up 3 bases, with 11 bases separating them. The CDR3 totals 13 residues. The CDR3 protein is CSALGLDTGELFF. The CDR3, as DNA: TGCAGTGCCCTCGGTCTGGACACCGGGGAGCTGTTTTTT.

This chain connects TRBV6-5 to TRBJ1-2, with D unclear. V dropped 5 bases and J dropped 6 bases, with 13 bases sitting between them. This CDR3 contains 13 residues. Germline V CDR1 and CDR2: MNHEY, SVGAGI. CDR3 protein: CASSRNTYHGYTF. The DNA for the CDR3 is TGTGCCAGCAGTCGTAATACATACCATGGCTACACCTTC.

This clonotype was seen a handful of times. This chain uses TRBV7-7 with TRBJ2-1; TRBD2 agrees at 14 bases. Germline V gene lookup returns CDR1 SSHAT and CDR2 FNYEAQ (reference sequence). This CDR3 comprises 14 residues. J was trimmed by 9 bases and V by 4 bases; bases with no gene match: 2. CDR3 in DNA: TGTGCCAGCAGCTCGGGACTAGCGGGAGTTGAGCAGTTCTTC. Its translation: CASSSGLAGVEQFF. The entire variable domain, with the rest obtained from reference TRBV7-7 and TRBJ2-1, is as follows: GAGVSQSPRYKVTKRGQDVTLRCDPISSHATLYWYQQALGQGPEFLTYFNYEAQPDKSGLPSDRFSAERPEGSISTLTIQRTEQRDSAMYRCASSSGLAGVEQFFGPGTRLTVL.

The genes are TRBV20-1 and TRBJ2-1; D gene ambiguous. The CDR3 is 12 residues long. Per germline, CDR1 DFQATT and CDR2 SNEGSKA (reference sequence). Trimming took 3 bases from V and 13 from J, leaving 16 bases between them. This CDR3 is CSASENQETQFF. The CDR3 DNA reads as TGCAGTGCTAGCGAGAACCAAGAGACCCAGTTCTTC.

This sequence joins TRBV2 and TRBJ1-6, with D maybe TRBD1 (5 bases). Germline V gives CDR1 SNHLY, CDR2 FYNNEI. The CDR3 sequence is 12 residues long. Trimming shortened V by 7 bases and J by 9 bases, and 10 bases separated the two germline ends. The CDR3, as DNA: TGTGCCAGCAACATGGGGGGTTCACCCCTCCACTTT. Protein: CASNMGGSPLHF. The full variable domain, rest sourced from reference TRBV2 and TRBJ1-6, is EPEVTQTPSHQVTQMGQEVILRCVPISNHLYFYWYRQILGQKVEFLVSFYNNEISEKSEIFDDQFSVERPDGSNFTLKIRSTKLEDSAMYFCASNMGGSPLHFGNGTRLTVT.

This sequence joins TRBV6-5 and TRBJ2-7; 11 bases line up with TRBD2. CDR1 MNHEY and CDR2 SVGAGI come from the germline V gene. The CDR3 contains 15 residues. The V segment lost 5 bases and the J segment 7 bases; nucleotides outside the gene matches: 10. The CDR3 reads CASSQTSGVYNEQYF. The CDR3 nucleotides read TGTGCCAGCAGTCAGACTAGCGGGGTCTACAATGAGCAGTACTTC.

The genes are TRBV29-1 and TRBJ1-1; TRBD1 aligns across 9 bases. Trimming cost V 4 bases and J 1 base; bases outside gene matches: 7. This CDR3 comprises 15 residues. Germline V gene sequence: CDR1 SQVTM, CDR2 ANQGSEA. This CDR3 reads CSVAPQGAQNTEAFF. The CDR3 region has the DNA TGCAGCGTTGCGCCACAGGGGGCACAGAACACTGAAGCTTTCTTT.

The chain links TRBV6-1 to TRBJ2-7; the match to TRBD1 covers 9 bases. Germline values: CDR1 MNHNS, CDR2 SASEGT. Unmatched junction bases numbered 3, after V lost 6 bases and J lost 0 bases. The CDR3 has 14 amino acids. The CDR3 spells CASRGQGGSYEQYF. CDR3 DNA sequence: TGTGCCAGCAGGGGACAGGGCGGCTCCTACGAGCAGTACTTC.

This clonotype was seen more than once but under ten times. The chain joins TRBV5-1 to TRBJ2-1; 10 bases fit TRBD2. Germline lookup yields CDR1 SGHRS and CDR2 YFSETQ. V lost 2 bases to trimming and J lost 9 bases; unmatched junction nucleotides: 5. This CDR3 has 14 residues. CDR3 residues: CASSFRAGGSEQFF. The CDR3 nucleotides are TGCGCCAGCAGCTTCCGAGCGGGGGGGAGTGAGCAGTTCTTC.

This clonotype has a count of ten or more. The V and J genes are TRBV6-6 and TRBJ2-7; 14 nucleotides align to TRBD2. Germline CDR1 reads MNHNY; CDR2 reads SVGAGI (reference sequence). This CDR3 has 15 residues. V gave up 6 bases and J gave up 3 bases; unmatched junction bases: 4. The CDR3 region has the DNA TGTGCCAGCAGCAGACTAGCGGGGGGGCACTACGAGCAGTACTTC. This codes for CASSRLAGGHYEQYF.

As regards this clonotype: Germline and junction disagree at one end, which may indicate a read error. The rearrangement joins TRBV7-3 to TRBJ2-6, with D possibly matching TRBD1 (5 bases). CDR3 size: 15 residues. The germline V gene has CDR1 SGHTA and CDR2 FQGTGA. CDR3 region: CASSFQSSGADVLTF. CDR3 sequence (DNA): TGTGCCAGCAGCTTTCAGTCCTCTGGGGCCGACGTCCTGACTTTC.

This clonotype has just a few counts. The genes are TRBV5-5 and TRBJ2-5; 7 bases are a match to TRBD1. CDR3 length: 15 residues. The J segment lost 5 bases and the V segment lost 4 bases, leaving 11 bases of the junction unmatched. CDR1 is SGHKS and CDR2 is YYEKEE in the germline V gene (reference sequence). CDR3 DNA: TGTGCCAGCAGCCCGCGACAGGGCCGATCGGAGACCCAGTACTTC. It yields the protein CASSPRQGRSETQYF.

The gene calls are TRBV2 and TRBJ1-1; 8 bases match TRBD1. The CDR3 length is 14 residues. CDR1 SNHLY and CDR2 FYNNEI come from the germline V gene. J gave up 6 bases and V 4 bases, and 7 bases lay outside the gene matches. CDR3 sequence (DNA): TGTGCCAGCAGTGCGTACGACAGGGGCGCTGAAGCTTTCTTT. It specifies CASSAYDRGAEAFF.

Notes on this clonotype: With a much larger clone just one base away, this may be a read error. The V and J genes are TRBV5-5 and TRBJ2-1; 12 bases agree with TRBD2. The CDR3 is made up of 15 amino acids. Germline V gene sequence: CDR1 SGHKS, CDR2 YYEKEE (reference sequence). The CDR3 loop reads CTSSSTSGRSNEQFF. CDR3 DNA: TGTACCAGCAGCTCTACTAGCGGGAGGTCGAATGAGCAGTTCTTC.

This clonotype was seen only a few times. A junction boundary mismatches the germline segment, possibly from a read error. The rearrangement links TRBV4-1 to TRBJ2-4, with D perhaps TRBD1 or TRBD2 (6 bases each). The CDR3 contains 19 residues. CDR1 and CDR2 from the germline V gene are MGHRA and YSYEKL. The CDR3: CAGSQGSKSGGGSKNIQYF. The CDR3 nucleotides are TGCGCCGGCAGCCAAGGGTCTAAAAGCGGAGGGGGATCCAAAAACATTCAGTACTTC.

The table lists this clonotype with many counts. The chain has TRBV5-6 and TRBJ2-7, with TRBD1 as a possible D gene (6 bases). The V gene's germline CDR1 is SGHDT and CDR2 YYEEEE. Between the trimmed V and J ends, which lost 3 bases and 4 bases, there was a span of 14 bases. The CDR3 totals 14 residues. The CDR3 DNA follows: TGTGCCAGCAGCTATTGGGGGCGCTTATACGAGCAGTACTTC. Residues: CASSYWGRLYEQYF.

A note on this clonotype: A read error is possible here, since a much larger clone lies one base away. The rearrangement joins TRBV30 to TRBJ2-7, with 12 bases aligning to TRBD2. In germline, CDR1 is GTSNPN, CDR2 SVGIG (reference sequence). The V gene end was trimmed by 1 base and the J gene end by 7 bases; junction bases not matched to a gene: 5. The CDR3 has 14 residues. The CDR3 DNA follows: TGTGCCTGGAGTGCCGGACTAGCGGGGCGTGAGCAGTACTTC. It yields the protein CAWSAGLAGREQYF.

The V and J genes are TRBV7-6 and TRBJ2-3; 7 bases are a match to TRBD2. This CDR3 is built from 15 residues. Germline V CDR1 and CDR2: SGHVS, FNYEAQ. Trimming at V came to 2 bases and at J to 5 bases, leaving 7 bases not matched to a gene. CDR3 in amino acids: CASSLFGGDLDTQYF. CDR3 DNA sequence: TGTGCCAGCAGCTTATTTGGGGGGGATTTAGATACGCAGTATTTT.

This clonotype was recorded a few times. The V and J genes are TRBV6-5 and TRBJ2-7, with a weak D call TRBD2 (6 bases). The CDR3 covers 19 residues. V was shortened by 5 bases and J by 0 bases, with 26 bases between the two germline ends. Germline V gene data show CDR1 as MNHEY and CDR2 as SVGAGI. CDR3 sequence reads: CASSHSGHPVSGDSYEQYF. CDR3 DNA: TGTGCCAGCAGTCACAGTGGACATCCTGTTTCGGGAGACTCCTACGAGCAGTACTTC.

This clonotype was seen only a few times. This chain's CDR3 is CSANPKGRPGYTF. The CDR3 region has the DNA TGCAGTGCTAATCCGAAGGGACGGCCGGGCTACACCTTC. This rearrangement joins TRBV20-1 to TRBJ1-2, with a weak D call TRBD1 (5 bases). CDR1 and CDR2 from the germline V gene are DFQATT and SNEGSKA (reference sequence). With 4 bases removed from V and 8 bases from J, the gap between germline ends came to 17 bases. The CDR3 spans 13 residues.

This clonotype occurred a few times. This rearrangement joins TRBV12-3 or TRBV12-4 to TRBJ1-3; 7 nucleotides align to TRBD1. The CDR3 consists of 14 residues. The junction had 6 bases not matched to a gene; V was cut back by 3 bases and J by 7 bases. CDR3 amino acids: CASSLTGSANTIYF. CDR3 coding DNA: TGTGCCAGCAGTTTGACAGGGTCCGCGAACACCATATATTTT.

The V gene is TRBV28, the J gene TRBJ1-2; 10 bases fit TRBD1. Germline CDR1 MDHEN, CDR2 SYDVKM. Trimming took 4 bases from V and 1 from J; bases not matched to a gene: 9. The CDR3 length is 17 residues. In DNA, the CDR3 is TGTGCCAGCAGTTCGGACAGGGGGAGACTCTTTAACTATGGCTACACCTTC. Its translation: CASSSDRGRLFNYGYTF.

The chain couples TRBV7-2 to TRBJ2-7; 8 bases fit TRBD2. After removal of 5 bases from V and 3 bases from J, the junction contained 9 bases not matched to a gene. This CDR3 region has 15 residues. Germline V gene sequence: CDR1 SGHTA, CDR2 FQGNSA. CDR3: CASSRRTSSDYEQYF. CDR3 in DNA: TGTGCCAGCAGCCGAAGGACTAGCAGCGACTACGAGCAGTACTTC.

The CDR3 loop reads CASSQTRDPRRGEQYF. As DNA, the CDR3 is TGTGCCAGCAGCCAAACGCGAGACCCCCGGAGGGGCGAGCAGTACTTC. The gene calls are TRBV3-1 and TRBJ2-7; TRBD2 is a possible D gene (6 bases). Trimming pared 2 bases from V and 6 bases from J, leaving 20 bases between. Germline V gene sequence: CDR1 LGHDT, CDR2 YNNKEL (reference sequence). The CDR3 loop spans 16 amino acids.